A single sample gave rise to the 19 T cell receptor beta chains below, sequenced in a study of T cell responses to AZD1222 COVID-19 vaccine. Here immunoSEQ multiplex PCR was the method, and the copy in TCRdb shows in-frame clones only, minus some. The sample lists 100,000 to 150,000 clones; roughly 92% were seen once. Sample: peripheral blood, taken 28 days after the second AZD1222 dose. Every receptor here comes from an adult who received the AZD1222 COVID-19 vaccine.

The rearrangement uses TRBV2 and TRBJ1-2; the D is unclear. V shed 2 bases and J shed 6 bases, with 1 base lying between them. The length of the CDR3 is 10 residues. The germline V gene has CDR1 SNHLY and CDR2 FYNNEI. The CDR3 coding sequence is TGTGCCAGCAGTGAAAATGGCTACACCTTC. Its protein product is CASSENGYTF.

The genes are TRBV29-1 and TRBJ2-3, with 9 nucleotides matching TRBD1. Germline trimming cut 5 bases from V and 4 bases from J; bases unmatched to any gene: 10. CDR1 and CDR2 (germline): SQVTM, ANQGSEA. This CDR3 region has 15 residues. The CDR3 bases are TGCAGCGTTAATTGGCGACAGGGGGTTTCAGATACGCAGTATTTT. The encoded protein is CSVNWRQGVSDTQYF.

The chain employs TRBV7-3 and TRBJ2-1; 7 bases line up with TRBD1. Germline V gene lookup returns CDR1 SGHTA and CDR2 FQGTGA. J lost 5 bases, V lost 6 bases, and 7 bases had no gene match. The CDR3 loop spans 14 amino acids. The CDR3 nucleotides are TGTGCCAGCAGTGCAGGGGGATCGAACAATGAGCAGTTCTTC. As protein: CASSAGGSNNEQFF.

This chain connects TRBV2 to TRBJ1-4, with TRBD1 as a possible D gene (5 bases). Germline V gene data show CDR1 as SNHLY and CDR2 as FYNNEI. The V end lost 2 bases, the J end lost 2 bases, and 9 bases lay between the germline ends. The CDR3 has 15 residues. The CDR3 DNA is TGTGCCAGCAGTGAACTGGGGCGGACTAATGAAAAACTGTTTTTT. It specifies CASSELGRTNEKLFF. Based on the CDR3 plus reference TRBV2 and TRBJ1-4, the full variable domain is EPEVTQTPSHQVTQMGQEVILRCVPISNHLYFYWYRQILGQKVEFLVSFYNNEISEKSEIFDDQFSVERPDGSNFTLKIRSTKLEDSAMYFCASSELGRTNEKLFFGSGTQLSVL.

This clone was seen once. CDR3 sequence reads: CASSQGGMGTGGNSPLHF. As DNA, the CDR3 is TGTGCCAGCAGCCAAGGCGGAATGGGGACGGGGGGGAATTCACCCCTCCACTTT. The V and J genes are TRBV3-1 (or the pseudogene TRBV3-2) and TRBJ1-6; maybe TRBD1 (5 bases). The CDR3 is 18 amino acids. V lost 1 base, J lost 7 bases, and 20 bases lay in between. Germline V gives CDR1 LGHDT, CDR2 YNNKEL (reference sequence).

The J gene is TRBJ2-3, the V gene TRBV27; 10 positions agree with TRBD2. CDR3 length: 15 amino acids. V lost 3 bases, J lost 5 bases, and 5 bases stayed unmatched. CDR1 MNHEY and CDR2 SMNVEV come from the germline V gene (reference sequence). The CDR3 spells CASSFKRGGRDTQYF. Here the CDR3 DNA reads TGTGCCAGCAGTTTCAAGCGGGGGGGCCGAGATACGCAGTATTTT.

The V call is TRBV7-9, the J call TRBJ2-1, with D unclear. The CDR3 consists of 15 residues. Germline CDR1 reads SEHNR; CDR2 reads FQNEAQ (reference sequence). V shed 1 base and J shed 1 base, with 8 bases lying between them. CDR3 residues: CASSLEAWSYNEQFF. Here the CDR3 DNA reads TGTGCCAGCAGCTTAGAAGCGTGGTCCTACAATGAGCAGTTCTTC.

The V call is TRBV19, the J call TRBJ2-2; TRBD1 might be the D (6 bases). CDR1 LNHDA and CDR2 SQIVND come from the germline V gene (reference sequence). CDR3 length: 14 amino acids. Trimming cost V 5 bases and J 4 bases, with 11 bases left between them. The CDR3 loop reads CASSLTGPTGELFF. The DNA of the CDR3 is TGTGCCAGTAGTCTAACAGGGCCCACCGGGGAGCTGTTTTTT. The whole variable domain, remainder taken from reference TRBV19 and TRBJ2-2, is DGGITQSPKYLFRKEGQNVTLSCEQNLNHDAMYWYRQDPGQGLRLIYYSQIVNDFQKGDIAEGYSVSREKKESFPLTVTSAQKNPTAFYLCASSLTGPTGELFFGEGSRLTVL.

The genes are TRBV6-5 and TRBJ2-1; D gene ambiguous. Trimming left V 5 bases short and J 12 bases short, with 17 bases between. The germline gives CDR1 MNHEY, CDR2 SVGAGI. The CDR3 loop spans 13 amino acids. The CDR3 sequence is CASSQRRGARQFF. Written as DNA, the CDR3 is TGTGCCAGCAGTCAACGCCGCGGAGCGAGGCAGTTCTTC.

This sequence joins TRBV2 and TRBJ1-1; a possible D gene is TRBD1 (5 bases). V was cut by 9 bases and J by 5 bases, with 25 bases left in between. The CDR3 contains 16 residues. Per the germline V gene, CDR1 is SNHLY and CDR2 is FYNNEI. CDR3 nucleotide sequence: TGTGCCAGTTTCTGGGGGGATCCTTCTTTGGGGACTGAAGCTTTCTTT. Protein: CASFWGDPSLGTEAFF.

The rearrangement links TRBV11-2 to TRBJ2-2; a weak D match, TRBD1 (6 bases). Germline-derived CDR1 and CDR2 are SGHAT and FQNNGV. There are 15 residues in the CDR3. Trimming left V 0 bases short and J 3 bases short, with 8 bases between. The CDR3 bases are TGTGCCAGCAGCTTAGAAGGGGGATACACCGGGGAGCTGTTTTTT. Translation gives CASSLEGGYTGELFF.

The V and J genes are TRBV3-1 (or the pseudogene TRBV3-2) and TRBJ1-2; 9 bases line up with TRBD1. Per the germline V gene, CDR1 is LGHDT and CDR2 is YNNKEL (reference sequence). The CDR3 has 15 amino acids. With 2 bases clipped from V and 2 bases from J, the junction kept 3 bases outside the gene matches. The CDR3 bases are TGTGCCAGCAGCCAACCTGACAGGGGGAACTATGGCTACACCTTC. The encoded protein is CASSQPDRGNYGYTF.

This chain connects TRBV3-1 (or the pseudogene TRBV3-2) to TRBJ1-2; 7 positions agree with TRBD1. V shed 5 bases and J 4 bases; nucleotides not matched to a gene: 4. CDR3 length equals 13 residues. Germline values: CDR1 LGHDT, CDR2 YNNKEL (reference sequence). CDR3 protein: CASSDRVGYGYTF. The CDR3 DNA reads TGTGCCAGCAGCGACAGGGTAGGCTATGGCTACACCTTC.

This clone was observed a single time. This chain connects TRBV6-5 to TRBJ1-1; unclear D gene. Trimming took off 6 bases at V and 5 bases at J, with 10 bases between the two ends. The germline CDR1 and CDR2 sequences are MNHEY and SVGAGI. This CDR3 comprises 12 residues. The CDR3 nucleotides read TGTGCCAGCAGCGTAGAAGGGACTGAAGCTTTCTTT. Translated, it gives CASSVEGTEAFF.

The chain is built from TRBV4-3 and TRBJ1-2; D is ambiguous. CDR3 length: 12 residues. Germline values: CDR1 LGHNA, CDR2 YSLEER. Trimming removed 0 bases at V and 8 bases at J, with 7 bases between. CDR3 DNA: TGCGCCAGCAGCCAAGATCGCCGCGGCTACACCTTC. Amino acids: CASSQDRRGYTF.

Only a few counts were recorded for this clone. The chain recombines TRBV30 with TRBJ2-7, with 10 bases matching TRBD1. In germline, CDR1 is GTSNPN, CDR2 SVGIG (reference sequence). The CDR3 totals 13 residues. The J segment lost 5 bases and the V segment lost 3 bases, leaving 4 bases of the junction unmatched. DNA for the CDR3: TGTGCCTGGAGACGACAGGGGGCCAACGAGCAGTACTTC. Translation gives CAWRRQGANEQYF.

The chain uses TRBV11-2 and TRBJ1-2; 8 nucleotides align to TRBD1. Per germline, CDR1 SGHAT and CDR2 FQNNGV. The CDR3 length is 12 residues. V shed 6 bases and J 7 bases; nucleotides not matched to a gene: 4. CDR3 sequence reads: CASRDDRGGYTF. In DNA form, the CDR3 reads TGTGCCAGCAGGGATGACAGGGGTGGCTACACCTTC.

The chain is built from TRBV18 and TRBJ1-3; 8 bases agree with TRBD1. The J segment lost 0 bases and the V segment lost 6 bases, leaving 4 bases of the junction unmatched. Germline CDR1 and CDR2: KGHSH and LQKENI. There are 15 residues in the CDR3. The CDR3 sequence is CASSPGQGSGNTIYF. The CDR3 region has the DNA TGTGCCAGCTCCCCCGGACAGGGCTCTGGAAACACCATATATTTT.

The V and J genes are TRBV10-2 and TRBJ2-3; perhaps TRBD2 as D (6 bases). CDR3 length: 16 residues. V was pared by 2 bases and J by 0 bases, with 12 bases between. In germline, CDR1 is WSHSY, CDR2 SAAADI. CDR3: CASSELGRTSTDTQYF. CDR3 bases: TGCGCCAGCAGTGAGCTCGGGAGAACTAGCACAGATACGCAGTATTTT.